The 6 T cell receptor beta chains below all came from one sample that was sequenced in a study of CD8+CD57+ T cells in acquired aplastic anemia. According to the study, genomic DNA was the template for TCR beta VDJ and CDR3 profiling. TCRdb recomputed calls from the reads with MiXCR, one row per CDR3 protein. The table records under 500,000 distinct CDR3 sequences, around a third of them present only once. CD8+CD57+ cell expansion, shown by flow cytometry, had occurred in the patients selected for sequencing. Sequencing used sorted CD4+, CD8+, or CD8+CD57+ T cells (not recorded which) from PBMCs. These TCRs come from a human donor with aplastic anemia.

This clonotype was detected only a few times. This chain links TRBV9 with TRBJ2-2; a possible D gene is TRBD1 (6 bases). Germline CDR1 reads SGDLS; CDR2 reads YYNGEE. This CDR3 has 16 residues. The V and J ends lost 1 base and 4 bases respectively, with 14 bases between them. CDR3 sequence: CASSVSGQVFTGELFF. The DNA for the CDR3 is TGTGCCAGCAGCGTATCGGGACAAGTCTTCACCGGGGAGCTGTTTTTT. The entire variable domain, with the rest obtained from reference TRBV9 and TRBJ2-2, is as follows: DSGVTQTPKHLITATGQRVTLRCSPRSGDLSVYWYQQSLDQGLQFLIQYYNGEERAKGNILERFSAQQFPDLHSELNLSSLELGDSALYFCASSVSGQVFTGELFFGEGSRLTVL.

This clonotype was counted many times. This chain joins TRBV19 and TRBJ1-2; the D gene is possibly TRBD1 (6 bases). V was cut by 0 bases and J by 3 bases, with 17 bases left in between. In germline, CDR1 is LNHDA, CDR2 SQIVND (reference sequence). The CDR3 consists of 17 residues. The CDR3 sequence is CASSIDRGGVSYYGYTF. DNA of the CDR3: TGTGCCAGTAGTATAGATCGGGGGGGCGTGAGTTACTATGGCTACACCTTC.

The chain combines TRBV20-1 with TRBJ2-7; D is possibly TRBD1 (5 bases). Germline CDR1 DFQATT, CDR2 SNEGSKA (reference sequence). The V end lost 8 bases, the J end lost 2 bases, and 22 bases lay between the germline ends. The CDR3 extends over 15 amino acids. CDR3 nucleotides: TGCAGTACCCAAACCGACAGCTACCTTCCCTACGAGCAGTACTTC. Amino acid sequence: CSTQTDSYLPYEQYF.

This clonotype was seen many times. The gene calls are TRBV29-1 and TRBJ2-5; possibly TRBD1 or TRBD2 for D (6 bases each). Germline V CDR1 and CDR2: SQVTM, ANQGSEA. This CDR3 has 14 residues. Trimming removed 6 bases from V and 2 bases from J, with 16 bases in between. The CDR3 sequence is CSVRRAQGQETQYF. CDR3 coding DNA: TGCAGCGTGAGGAGGGCACAGGGACAAGAGACCCAGTACTTC.

This clonotype was observed a few times. The CDR3 DNA is TGCAGTGCTAGCCCTAACCCGGGTGAGCAGTTCTTC. Translating it yields CSASPNPGEQFF. This chain links TRBV20-1 with TRBJ2-1; D ambiguous. Looked up from germline, CDR1 is DFQATT and CDR2 is SNEGSKA (reference sequence). V shed 3 bases and J shed 9 bases, with 12 bases lying between them. The CDR3 has 12 residues.

This clonotype was seen a handful of times. The chain uses TRBV7-8 and TRBJ2-3; TRBD2 matches at 8 bases. This CDR3 has 15 amino acids. The germline gives CDR1 SGHVS, CDR2 FQNEAQ. With 3 bases clipped from V and 5 bases from J, the junction kept 7 bases outside the gene matches. The CDR3, as DNA: TGTGCCAGCAGCTTGGGGGGCGGGGGGAGAGATACGCAGTATTTT. Translated, it gives CASSLGGGGRDTQYF.